This is a list of T cell receptor beta chains from one sample in a study of T cell changes during pregnancy in multiple sclerosis. The assay was immunoSEQ multiplex PCR, and TCRdb's table has in-frame clones only and misses some. The sample records tens of thousands of clones, about 93% being singletons. Source: CD4+ T cells from peripheral blood mononuclear cells, taken in the third trimester of pregnancy. These receptors came from a female donor with multiple sclerosis, enrolled in a pregnancy study. Both conserved end residues are part of each CDR3. A D gene is named only where the DNA matches it firmly. The size field is filled for only some rows; it gives once, few, many or a size class.

CASSARLAGGTADTQYF TGTGCCAGCAGCGCAAGACTAGCGGGGGGCACGGCAGATACGCAGTATTTT TRBD2 TRBJ2-3 TRBV9 .
CASSLGVQLSPLHF TGTGCCAGCAGCTTGGGGGTACAGCTTTCACCCCTCCACTTT . TRBJ1-6 TRBV5-4 .
CASGGTFQETQYF TGTGCCAGCGGCGGGACTTTTCAAGAGACCCAGTACTTC . TRBJ2-5 TRBV19 .
CASSPTGARGYGYTF TGTGCCAGCAGCCCAACAGGGGCCAGGGGCTATGGCTACACCTTC TRBD1 TRBJ1-2 TRBV11-2 .
CASGPRPYEQYF TGTGCTAGTGGTCCGCGGCCCTACGAGCAGTACTTC . TRBJ2-7 TRBV12-5 .
CASSARQRNDEKLFF TGTGCCAGCAGCGCCCGACAGCGCAACGATGAAAAACTGTTTTTT . TRBJ1-4 TRBV9 .
CASSNDRAGEQYF TGTGCCAGCAGCAACGACAGGGCAGGCGAGCAGTACTTC TRBD1 TRBJ2-7 TRBV9 .
CASGLGSGGGGNEQFF TGCGCCAGCGGACTAGGTAGCGGGGGCGGGGGCAATGAGCAGTTCTTC TRBD2 TRBJ2-1 TRBV5-1 .
CASTSSGPYNEQFF TGCGCCAGCACCTCTAGCGGACCCTACAATGAGCAGTTCTTC TRBD2 TRBJ2-1 TRBV5-1 .
CASSEARVAPQHF TGTGCCAGCAGTGAAGCCAGGGTCGCGCCCCAGCATTTT . TRBJ1-5 TRBV6-1 .
CASSLTGGLAGFTYEQYF TGTGCCAGCAGCTTAACGGGAGGACTAGCGGGGTTTACCTACGAGCAGTACTTC TRBD2 TRBJ2-7 TRBV7-3 .
CASSQPYGELFF TGCGCCAGCAGCCAGCCCTACGGGGAGCTGTTTTTT . TRBJ2-2 TRBV4-1 .
CASSPRATDTQYF TGTGCCAGCTCACCGAGAGCTACAGATACGCAGTATTTT . TRBJ2-3 TRBV18 .
CAISESANTEAFF TGTGCCATCAGTGAGTCGGCGAACACTGAAGCTTTCTTT . TRBJ1-1 TRBV10-3 .
CASSYLADTQYF TGTGCCAGCAGTTATTTAGCAGATACGCAGTATTTT . TRBJ2-3 TRBV6-6 .
CASSANRDNAVDEQYF TGTGCCAGCAGCGCCAATCGGGACAACGCCGTAGACGAGCAGTACTTC . TRBJ2-7 TRBV9 .
CASSDRQTNTGELFF TGTGCCAGCAGCGACAGACAGACGAACACCGGGGAGCTGTTTTTT . TRBJ2-2 TRBV11-3 .
CASSEARDRGPNTEAFF TGTGCCAGCAGTGAAGCCCGGGACAGGGGCCCGAACACTGAAGCTTTCTTT TRBD1 TRBJ1-1 TRBV6-1 .
CASSERQLTEAFF TGTGCCAGCAGCGAACGACAGCTTACTGAAGCTTTCTTT . TRBJ1-1 TRBV9 .
CASSSPYEGRIVWTQYF TGTGCCAGCAGCTCTCCGTACGAGGGCAGAATTGTCTGGACGCAGTATTTT . TRBJ2-3 TRBV7-9 .
CASSFDTEAFF TGTGCCAGCTCTTTCGACACTGAAGCTTTCTTT . TRBJ1-1 TRBV18 .
CASSPLGEETQYF TGTGCCAGCTCCCCCTTAGGGGAAGAGACCCAGTACTTC . TRBJ2-5 TRBV18 .
CASSDPWGGDTEAFF TGTGCCAGCAGCGACCCCTGGGGGGGGGACACTGAAGCTTTCTTT . TRBJ1-1 TRBV7-9 .
CASSIGEPWGQTTEAFF TGTGCCAGTAGTATCGGGGAACCATGGGGACAAACCACTGAAGCTTTCTTT . TRBJ1-1 TRBV19 few
CASRGSSYEQYF TGTGCCAGTAGAGGGAGCTCCTACGAGCAGTACTTC . TRBJ2-7 TRBV19 few
CASSSTRGDTQYF TGTGCTAGCAGCTCAACACGGGGGGATACGCAGTATTTT . TRBJ2-3 TRBV7-7 .
CASKNRGSSTDTQYF TGTGCCAGCAAAAACAGGGGCTCGTCCACAGATACGCAGTATTTT TRBD1 TRBJ2-3 TRBV2 .
CASSPSGQVNYEQYF TGTGCCAGCAGTCCGAGCGGACAGGTAAACTACGAGCAGTACTTC TRBD1 TRBJ2-7 TRBV7-2 .
CASSRDRANSNQPQHF TGTGCCAGCAGCAGGGACAGAGCGAATAGCAATCAGCCCCAGCATTTT TRBD1 TRBJ1-5 TRBV27 .
CASRPGLGGEKLFF TGCGCCAGCAGACCGGGTTTAGGGGGCGAAAAACTGTTTTTT TRBD1 TRBJ1-4 TRBV5-1 .
CASSVGAPGLAGGLETQYF TGTGCCAGCAGCGTAGGTGCGCCGGGACTAGCGGGGGGGTTGGAGACCCAGTACTTC TRBD2 TRBJ2-5 TRBV9 once
CASSPRQELAKNIQYF TGTGCCAGCTCACCCCGACAGGAACTAGCCAAAAACATTCAGTACTTC . TRBJ2-4 TRBV18 .
CASTGGISTDTQYF TGTGCCAGCACCGGGGGGATCAGCACAGATACGCAGTATTTT TRBD2 TRBJ2-3 TRBV25-1 .
CSVRQGAGEQYF TGCAGCGTCCGACAGGGGGCTGGCGAGCAGTACTTC TRBD1 TRBJ2-7 TRBV29-1 once
CASSEEGFNYGYTF TGCGCCAGCAGTGAAGAGGGATTTAACTATGGCTACACCTTC . TRBJ1-2 TRBV10-1 .
CASNDSPMDRPYEQYF TGTGCCAGCAACGATTCCCCCATGGACAGACCCTACGAGCAGTACTTC . TRBJ2-7 TRBV27 few
CASSLSAGVNEKLFF TGTGCCAGCAGCTTATCGGCAGGGGTTAATGAAAAACTGTTTTTT . TRBJ1-4 TRBV7-9 .
CASSRMRDIIRGTEAFF TGTGCCAGCAGCCGCATGAGGGACATCATCCGGGGTACTGAAGCTTTCTTT . TRBJ1-1 TRBV16 .
CASSPQAGNTIYF TGTGCTAGCAGCCCACAGGCTGGAAACACCATATATTTT . TRBJ1-3 TRBV7-7 .
CSVTRGAGTDTQYF TGCAGCGTTACGCGGGGGGCGGGCACAGATACGCAGTATTTT TRBD2 TRBJ2-3 TRBV29-1 once
CAGKGGENTEAFF TGTGCCGGCAAAGGAGGGGAGAACACTGAAGCTTTCTTT . TRBJ1-1 TRBV6-6 few
CASSESGNRYGYTF TGTGCCAGCAGTGAATCGGGAAACCGCTATGGCTACACCTTC . TRBJ1-2 TRBV6-1 .
CASSSDRDNYTF TGTGCCAGCAGCTCGGACAGGGATAACTACACCTTC TRBD1 TRBJ1-2 TRBV2 .
CASSGTTGGAYNEQFF TGTGCCAGTAGTGGGACGACGGGGGGAGCGTACAATGAGCAGTTCTTC TRBD2 TRBJ2-1 TRBV19 .
CASSRTYQGAGTEAFF TGTGCCAGCAGCAGGACGTACCAGGGGGCGGGCACTGAAGCTTTCTTT TRBD1 TRBJ1-1 TRBV9 .
CASSPDRVVYGYTF TGCGCCAGCAGTCCAGACAGGGTGGTCTATGGCTACACCTTC TRBD1 TRBJ1-2 TRBV10-2 .
CASSQRTGYYGYTF TGTGCCAGCAGCCAACGGACAGGGTACTATGGCTACACCTTC TRBD1 TRBJ1-2 TRBV14 .
CAIRETAINTIYF TGTGCCATCAGAGAGACAGCTATAAACACCATATATTTT . TRBJ1-3 TRBV10-3 few
CASSPQGPNYGYTF TGTGCCAGCTCACCACAGGGGCCTAACTATGGCTACACCTTC . TRBJ1-2 TRBV18 .
CASSHDGQGNQPQHF TGCGCCAGCAGCCACGATGGACAGGGGAATCAGCCCCAGCATTTT TRBD1 TRBJ1-5 TRBV5-1 few
CSVDRSINTEAFF TGCAGCGTCGACAGGTCCATCAACACTGAAGCTTTCTTT . TRBJ1-1 TRBV29-1 .
CASSLGGLAGGRYEQYF TGCGCCAGCAGCTTGGGGGGACTAGCGGGGGGTCGCTACGAGCAGTACTTC TRBD2 TRBJ2-7 TRBV5-1 .
CASSDVTNTEAFF TGTGCCAGCAGTGACGTCACTAACACTGAAGCTTTCTTT . TRBJ1-1 TRBV2 .
CASSSGGNEKLFF TGCGCCAGCAGCTCCGGGGGTAATGAAAAACTGTTTTTT . TRBJ1-4 TRBV4-1 .
CASKAGTDNSPLHF TGTGCCAGCAAAGCCGGGACAGATAATTCACCCCTCCACTTT TRBD1 TRBJ1-6 TRBV2 .
CATSRDYAEAAFF TGTGCCACCAGCAGAGATTACGCCGAGGCAGCTTTCTTT . TRBJ1-1 TRBV15 .
CASSGPGGEGYTF TGTGCCAGCAGTGGTCCGGGTGGAGAGGGCTACACCTTC . TRBJ1-2 TRBV25-1 .